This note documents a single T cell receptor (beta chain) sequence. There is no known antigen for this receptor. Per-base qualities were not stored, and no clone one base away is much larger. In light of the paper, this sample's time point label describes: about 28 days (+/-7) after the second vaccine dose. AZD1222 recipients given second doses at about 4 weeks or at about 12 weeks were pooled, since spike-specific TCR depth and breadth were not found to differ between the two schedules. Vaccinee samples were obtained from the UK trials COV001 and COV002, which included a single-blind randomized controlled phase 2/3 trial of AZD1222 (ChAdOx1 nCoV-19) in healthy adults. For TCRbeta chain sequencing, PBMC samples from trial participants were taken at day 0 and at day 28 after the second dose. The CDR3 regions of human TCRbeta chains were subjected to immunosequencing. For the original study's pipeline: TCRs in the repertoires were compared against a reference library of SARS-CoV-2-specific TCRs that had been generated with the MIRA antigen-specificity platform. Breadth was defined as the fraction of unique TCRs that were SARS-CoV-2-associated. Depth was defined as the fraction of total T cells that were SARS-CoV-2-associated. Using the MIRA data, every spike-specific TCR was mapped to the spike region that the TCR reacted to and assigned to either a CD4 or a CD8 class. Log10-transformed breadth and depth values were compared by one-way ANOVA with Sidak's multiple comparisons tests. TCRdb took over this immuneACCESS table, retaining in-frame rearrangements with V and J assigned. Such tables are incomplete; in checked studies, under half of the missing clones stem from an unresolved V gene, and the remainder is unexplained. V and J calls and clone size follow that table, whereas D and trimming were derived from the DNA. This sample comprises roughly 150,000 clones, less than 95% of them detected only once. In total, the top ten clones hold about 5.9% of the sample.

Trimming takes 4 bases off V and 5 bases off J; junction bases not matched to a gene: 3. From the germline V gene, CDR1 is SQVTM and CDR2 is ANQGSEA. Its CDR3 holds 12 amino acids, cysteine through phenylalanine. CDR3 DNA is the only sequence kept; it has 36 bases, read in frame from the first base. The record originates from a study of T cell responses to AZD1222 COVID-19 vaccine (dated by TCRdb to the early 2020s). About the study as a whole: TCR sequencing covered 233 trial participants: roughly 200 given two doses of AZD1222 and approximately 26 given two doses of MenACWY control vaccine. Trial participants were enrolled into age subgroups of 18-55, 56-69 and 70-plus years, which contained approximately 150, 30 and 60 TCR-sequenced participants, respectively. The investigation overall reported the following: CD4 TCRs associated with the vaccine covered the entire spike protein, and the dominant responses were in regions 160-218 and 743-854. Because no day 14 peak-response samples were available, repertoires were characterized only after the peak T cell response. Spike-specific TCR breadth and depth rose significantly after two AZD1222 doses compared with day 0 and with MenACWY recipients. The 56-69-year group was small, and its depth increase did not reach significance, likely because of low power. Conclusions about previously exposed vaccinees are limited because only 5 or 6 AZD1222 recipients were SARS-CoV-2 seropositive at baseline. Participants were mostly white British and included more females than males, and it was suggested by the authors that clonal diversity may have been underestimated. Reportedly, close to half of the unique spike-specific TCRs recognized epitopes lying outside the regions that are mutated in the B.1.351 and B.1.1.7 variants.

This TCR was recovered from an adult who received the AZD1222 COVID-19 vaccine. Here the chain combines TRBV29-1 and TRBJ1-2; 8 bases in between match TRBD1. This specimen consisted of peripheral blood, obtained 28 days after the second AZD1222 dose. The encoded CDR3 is CSVGDRRYGYTF. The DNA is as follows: TGCAGCGTTGGGGACAGGCGTTATGGCTACACCTTC.